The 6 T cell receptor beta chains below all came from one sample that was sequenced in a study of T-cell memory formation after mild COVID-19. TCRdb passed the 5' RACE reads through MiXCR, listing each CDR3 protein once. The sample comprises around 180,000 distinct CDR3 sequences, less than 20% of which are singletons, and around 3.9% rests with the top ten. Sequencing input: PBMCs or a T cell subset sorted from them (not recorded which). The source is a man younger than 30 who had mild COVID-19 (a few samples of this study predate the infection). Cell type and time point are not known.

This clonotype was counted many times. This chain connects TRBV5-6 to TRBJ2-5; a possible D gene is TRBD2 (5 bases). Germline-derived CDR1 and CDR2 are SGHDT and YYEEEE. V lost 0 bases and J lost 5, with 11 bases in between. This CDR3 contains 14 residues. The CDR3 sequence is CASSLAGVSETQYF. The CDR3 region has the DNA TGTGCCAGCAGCTTGGCCGGGGTCTCGGAGACCCAGTACTTC.

DNA for the CDR3: TGTGCCAGCAGCCAAGAGCTGGCTAGCGGGGCGGATGAGCAGTTCTTC. Its protein is CASSQELASGADEQFF. The chain employs TRBV4-2 and TRBJ2-1, with TRBD2 identical over 9 bases. Germline V gene lookup returns CDR1 LGHNA and CDR2 YNFKEQ. J was trimmed by 8 bases and V by 0 bases; bases with no gene match: 8. CDR3 size: 16 residues.

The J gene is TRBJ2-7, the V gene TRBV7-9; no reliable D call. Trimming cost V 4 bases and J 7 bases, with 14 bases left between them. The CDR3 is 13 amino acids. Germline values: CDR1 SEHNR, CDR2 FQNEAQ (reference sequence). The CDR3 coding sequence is TGTGCCAGCAGCTCCCCTTGGTCGGAAGAGCAGTACGTC. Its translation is CASSSPWSEEQYV.

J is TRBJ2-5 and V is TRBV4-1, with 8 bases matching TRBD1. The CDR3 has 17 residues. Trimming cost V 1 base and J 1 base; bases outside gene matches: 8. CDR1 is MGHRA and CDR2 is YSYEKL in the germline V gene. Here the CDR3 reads CASSQAGIQGAQETQYF. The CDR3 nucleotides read TGCGCCAGCAGCCAAGCCGGGATCCAGGGGGCCCAAGAGACCCAGTACTTC.

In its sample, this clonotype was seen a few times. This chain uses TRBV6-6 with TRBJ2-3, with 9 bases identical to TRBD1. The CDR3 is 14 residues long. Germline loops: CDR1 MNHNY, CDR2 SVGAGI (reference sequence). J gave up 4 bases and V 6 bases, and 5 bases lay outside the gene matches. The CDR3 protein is CASRDRGGPDTQYF. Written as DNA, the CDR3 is TGTGCCAGCAGAGACAGGGGGGGTCCAGATACGCAGTATTTT.

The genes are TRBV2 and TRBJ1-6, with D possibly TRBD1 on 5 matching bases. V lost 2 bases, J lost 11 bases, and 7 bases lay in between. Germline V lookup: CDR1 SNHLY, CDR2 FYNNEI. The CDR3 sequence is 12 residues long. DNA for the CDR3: TGTGCCAGCAGTGAAACAGGCGCACCCCTCCACTTT. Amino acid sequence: CASSETGAPLHF.